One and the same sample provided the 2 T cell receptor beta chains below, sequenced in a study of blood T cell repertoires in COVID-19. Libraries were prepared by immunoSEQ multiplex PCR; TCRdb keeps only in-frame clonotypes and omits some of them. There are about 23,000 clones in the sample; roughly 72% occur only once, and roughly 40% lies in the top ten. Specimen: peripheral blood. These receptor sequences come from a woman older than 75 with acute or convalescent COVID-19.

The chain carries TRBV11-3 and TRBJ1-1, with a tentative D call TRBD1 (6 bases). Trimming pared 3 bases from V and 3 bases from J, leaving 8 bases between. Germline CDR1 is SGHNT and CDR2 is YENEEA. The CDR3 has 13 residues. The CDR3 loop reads CASSFGGDTEAFF. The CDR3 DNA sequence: TGTGCCAGCAGCTTTGGGGGCGACACTGAAGCTTTCTTT. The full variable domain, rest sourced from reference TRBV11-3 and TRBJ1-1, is EAGVVQSPRYKIIEKKQPVAFWCNPISGHNTLYWYLQNLGQGPELLIRYENEEAVDDSQLPKDRFSAERLKGVDSTLKIQPAELGDSAVYLCASSFGGDTEAFFGQGTRLTVV.

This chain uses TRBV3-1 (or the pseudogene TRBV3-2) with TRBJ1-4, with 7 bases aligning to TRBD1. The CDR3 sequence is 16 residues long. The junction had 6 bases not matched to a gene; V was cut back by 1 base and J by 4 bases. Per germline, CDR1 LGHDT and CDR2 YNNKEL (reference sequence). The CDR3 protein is CASSQGSGGLNEKLFF. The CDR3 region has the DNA TGTGCCAGCAGCCAAGGTTCAGGGGGTCTTAATGAAAAACTGTTTTTT.